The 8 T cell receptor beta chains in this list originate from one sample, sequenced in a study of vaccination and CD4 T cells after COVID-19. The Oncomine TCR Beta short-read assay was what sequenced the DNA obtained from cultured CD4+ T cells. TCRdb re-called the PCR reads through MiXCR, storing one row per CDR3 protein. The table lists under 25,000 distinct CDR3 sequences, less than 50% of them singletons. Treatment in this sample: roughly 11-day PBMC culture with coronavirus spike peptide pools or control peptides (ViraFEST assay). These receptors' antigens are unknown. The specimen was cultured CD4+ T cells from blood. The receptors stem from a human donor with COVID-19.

CDR3 in amino acids: CASSQDLPGKSNQPQHF. For the CDR3, the DNA is TGCGCCAGCAGCCAAGATCTCCCCGGGAAGAGCAATCAGCCCCAGCATTTT. The chain recombines TRBV4-3 with TRBJ1-5; D gene unclear. The length of the CDR3 is 17 residues. The V and J ends lost 0 bases and 1 base respectively, with 13 bases between them. The germline V gene has CDR1 LGHNA and CDR2 YSLEER.

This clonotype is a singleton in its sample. CDR3 sequence: CASSGGDTQYF. The CDR3 nucleotides read TGTGCCAGCAGTGGAGGGGATACGCAGTATTTT. V is TRBV28 and J is TRBJ2-3, with a possible D match to TRBD2 (6 bases). CDR1 and CDR2 (germline): MDHEN, SYDVKM. CDR3 length equals 11 residues. V dropped 5 bases and J dropped 6 bases, with 6 bases sitting between them.

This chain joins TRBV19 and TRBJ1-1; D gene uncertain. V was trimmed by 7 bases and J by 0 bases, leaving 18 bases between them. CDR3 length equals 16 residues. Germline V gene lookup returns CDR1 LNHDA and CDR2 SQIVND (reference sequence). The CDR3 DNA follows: TGTGCCAGTATCCCAGAATCCGCAGCGATGAACACTGAAGCTTTCTTT. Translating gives CASIPESAAMNTEAFF. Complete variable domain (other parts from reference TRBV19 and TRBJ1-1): DGGITQSPKYLFRKEGQNVTLSCEQNLNHDAMYWYRQDPGQGLRLIYYSQIVNDFQKGDIAEGYSVSREKKESFPLTVTSAQKNPTAFYLCASIPESAAMNTEAFFGQGTRLTVV.

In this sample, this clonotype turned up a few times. The DNA for the CDR3 is TGCGCCAGCAGCCAAGTTGGTGGGGGGTTGGGTGGCTACACCTTC. Translating it yields CASSQVGGGLGGYTF. The J gene is TRBJ1-2, the V gene TRBV4-3; maybe TRBD1 (5 bases). There are 15 residues in the CDR3. The V end was cut by 1 base, the J end by 7 bases, with 16 bases between. The germline V gene has CDR1 LGHNA and CDR2 YSLEER.

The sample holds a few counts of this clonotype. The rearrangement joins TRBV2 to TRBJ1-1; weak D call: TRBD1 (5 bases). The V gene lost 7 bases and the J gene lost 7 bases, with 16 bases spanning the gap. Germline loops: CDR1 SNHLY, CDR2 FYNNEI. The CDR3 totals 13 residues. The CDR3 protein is CASTGQGRDEAFF. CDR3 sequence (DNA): TGTGCCAGCACCGGTCAGGGTAGGGATGAAGCTTTCTTT. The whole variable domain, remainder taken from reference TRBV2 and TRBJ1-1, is EPEVTQTPSHQVTQMGQEVILRCVPISNHLYFYWYRQILGQKVEFLVSFYNNEISEKSEIFDDQFSVERPDGSNFTLKIRSTKLEDSAMYFCASTGQGRDEAFFGQGTRLTVV.

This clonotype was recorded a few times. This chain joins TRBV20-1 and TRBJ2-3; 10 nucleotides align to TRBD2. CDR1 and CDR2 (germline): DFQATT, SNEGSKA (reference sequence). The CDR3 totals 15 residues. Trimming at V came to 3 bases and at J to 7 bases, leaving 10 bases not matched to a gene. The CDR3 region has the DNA TGCAGTGCTAGGTTTCCTAGCGGGGGACGAAATACGCAGTATTTT. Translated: CSARFPSGGRNTQYF.

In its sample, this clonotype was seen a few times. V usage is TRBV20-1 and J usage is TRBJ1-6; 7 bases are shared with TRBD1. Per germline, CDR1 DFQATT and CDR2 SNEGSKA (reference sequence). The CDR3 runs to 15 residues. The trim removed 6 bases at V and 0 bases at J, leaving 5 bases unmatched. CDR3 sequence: CSAKDRSSYNSPLHF. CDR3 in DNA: TGCAGTGCAAAGGACAGGAGCTCCTATAATTCACCCCTCCACTTT.

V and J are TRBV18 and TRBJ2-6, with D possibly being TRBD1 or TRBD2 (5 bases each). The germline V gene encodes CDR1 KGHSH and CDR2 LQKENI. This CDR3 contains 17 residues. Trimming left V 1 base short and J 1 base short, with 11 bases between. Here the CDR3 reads CASSPRGIASGANVLTF. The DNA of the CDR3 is TGTGCCAGCTCACCACGGGGGATTGCGTCTGGGGCCAACGTCCTGACTTTC.